Listed below are T cell receptor beta chains from one sample, sequenced in a study of blood T cells in healthy people across ages. MiXCR, applied by TCRdb to the 5' RACE reads, yields one record per CDR3 protein. The top ten clones hold more than 8% of a sample with roughly 800,000 distinct CDR3 sequences, around 25% of them seen once. These same data were also listed under a study on T cells of mothers and their children.

Sequencing was performed on blood. Receptor source: a boy between 10 and 17 years old in good health. Each CDR3 is given with its conserved first and last residue. For some rows the clone size is stated as once, few or many, or as a class when expanded; others skip it.

TRBV25-1	-	TRBJ1-1	CASSDSLTETEAFF
TRBV12-3/TRBV12-4	-	TRBJ2-3	CASSSQTSAAQYF
TRBV5-1	few	TRBJ2-7	CASSFGLAGSRDEQYF
TRBV11-1	few	TRBJ2-3	CASSLATGTADTQYF
TRBV12-3/TRBV12-4	-	TRBJ1-1	CASTNLLIGPEAFF
TRBV15	few	TRBJ1-1	CATSRAGRTDTEAFF
TRBV7-9	-	TRBJ1-4	CASSPLGQGDEKLFF
TRBV7-3	few	TRBJ1-4	CASSFRGTGGEKLFF
TRBV28	few	-	CATSGGGNYEQYF
TRBV29-1	few	-	CSALGGDTYEQYF
TRBV7-8	-	TRBJ2-5	CASSLAEGRAETQYF
TRBV20-1	-	TRBJ2-5	CSARDQLSGGETQYF
TRBV7-2	once	TRBJ1-2	CASSSMVSYGYTF
TRBV12-3/TRBV12-4	-	TRBJ1-2	CASSIGGYGYTF
TRBV7-2	-	TRBJ2-5	CASSPLRPRDRKETQYF
TRBV6-2/TRBV6-3	-	TRBJ2-5	CASSYILDRGFQETQYF
TRBV6-6	-	TRBJ2-7	CASRKGTSGTYEQYF
TRBV4-1	many	TRBJ2-3	CASSYRVGTDTQYF
TRBV28	-	TRBJ2-7	CASSTQGLEYEQYF
TRBV3-1	many	TRBJ2-1	CASSHTGTGVHEQFF
TRBV6-5	-	TRBJ2-7	CASSPQVGGVYEQYF
TRBV20-1	few	TRBJ1-2	CSARDQTGGLYGYTF
TRBV11-1	-	TRBJ2-1	CASSVEYEQFF
TRBV15	-	-	CATSRDRGTLNEQFF
TRBV12-3/TRBV12-4	-	TRBJ2-5	CASSINRGHQETQYF